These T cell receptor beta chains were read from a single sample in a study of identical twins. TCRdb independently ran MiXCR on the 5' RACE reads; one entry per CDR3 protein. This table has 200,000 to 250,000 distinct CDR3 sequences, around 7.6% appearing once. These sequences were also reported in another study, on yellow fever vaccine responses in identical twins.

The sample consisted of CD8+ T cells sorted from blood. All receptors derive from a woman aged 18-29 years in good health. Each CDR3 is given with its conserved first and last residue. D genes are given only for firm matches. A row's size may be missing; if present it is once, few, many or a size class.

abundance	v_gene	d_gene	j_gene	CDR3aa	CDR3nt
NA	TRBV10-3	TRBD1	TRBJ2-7	CAIRDPTGGSYEQYF	TGTGCCATCAGGGACCCTACAGGGGGCTCTTACGAGCAGTACTTC
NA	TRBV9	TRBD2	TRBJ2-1	CASSVTSGGYTYNEQFF	TGTGCCAGCAGCGTCACTAGCGGGGGGTATACCTACAATGAGCAGTTCTTC
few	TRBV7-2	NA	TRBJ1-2	CASSLLDSANYGYTF	TGTGCCAGCAGCTTACTAGACAGCGCTAACTATGGCTACACCTTC
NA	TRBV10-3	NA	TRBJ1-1	CAISHRDGEAFF	TGTGCCATCAGCCACCGGGACGGTGAAGCTTTCTTT
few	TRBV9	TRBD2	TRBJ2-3	CASSVGLAGGLGTDTQYF	TGTGCCAGCAGCGTAGGTCTAGCGGGGGGCCTGGGCACAGATACGCAGTATTTT
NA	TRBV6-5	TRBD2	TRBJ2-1	CASSYVGLAGVSDEQFF	TGTGCCAGCAGTTATGTGGGGCTAGCGGGAGTCAGCGATGAGCAGTTCTTC
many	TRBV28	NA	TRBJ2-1	CASSLRSDLRPYNEQFF	TGTGCCAGCAGTTTACGATCGGACCTTCGTCCCTACAATGAGCAGTTCTTC
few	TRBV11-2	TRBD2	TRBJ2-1	CASSLDVLAGNYNEQFF	TGTGCCAGCAGCTTAGATGTACTAGCGGGGAACTACAATGAGCAGTTCTTC
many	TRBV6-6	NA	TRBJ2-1	CASKVSAGANEQFF	TGTGCCAGCAAGGTTTCGGCAGGGGCCAATGAGCAGTTCTTC
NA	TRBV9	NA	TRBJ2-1	CASSVEGGEQFF	TGTGCCAGCAGCGTAGAGGGGGGGGAGCAGTTCTTC